Given below is one T cell receptor (beta chain) in context. What it recognizes is unknown. The sample belongs to a study of cytomegalovirus exposure and HLA in healthy donors. The PCR employed 60 Vbeta primers together with 13 Jbeta primers. Here immunoSEQ multiplex PCR was the method, and the copy in TCRdb shows in-frame clones only, minus some. The profile shows about 150,000 clones, roughly 90% of them singletons. The CDR3 spans 13 residues. Germline V gene data show CDR1 as SGDLS and CDR2 as YYNGEE. The V gene end was trimmed by 6 bases and the J gene end by 1 base; junction bases not matched to a gene: 3. General study findings and limits: Across donors, presence/absence analyses took sequencing depth to be roughly uniform. As a later analysis showed, several of the most significant clusters appeared to be linked to common viral pathogens. Among donors in an Asian-associated ancestry cluster, a later analysis reportedly found fewer N-insertions than the approximately 670-donor mean. Most CMV-associated TCR beta chains were later found to appear HLA-restricted.

The chain combines TRBV9 with TRBJ2-5; 7 bases are a match to TRBD2. The sequencing sample was made of PBMCs. The sequence was obtained from a woman aged 40 to 50 in good health and CMV-seronegative. CDR3 amino acids: CASTPGGQETQYF. The CDR3 coding sequence is TGTGCCAGCACCCCGGGGGGCCAAGAGACCCAGTACTTC. The whole variable domain, remainder taken from reference TRBV9 and TRBJ2-5, is DSGVTQTPKHLITATGQRVTLRCSPRSGDLSVYWYQQSLDQGLQFLIQYYNGEERAKGNILERFSAQQFPDLHSELNLSSLELGDSALYFCASTPGGQETQYFGPGTRLLVL.